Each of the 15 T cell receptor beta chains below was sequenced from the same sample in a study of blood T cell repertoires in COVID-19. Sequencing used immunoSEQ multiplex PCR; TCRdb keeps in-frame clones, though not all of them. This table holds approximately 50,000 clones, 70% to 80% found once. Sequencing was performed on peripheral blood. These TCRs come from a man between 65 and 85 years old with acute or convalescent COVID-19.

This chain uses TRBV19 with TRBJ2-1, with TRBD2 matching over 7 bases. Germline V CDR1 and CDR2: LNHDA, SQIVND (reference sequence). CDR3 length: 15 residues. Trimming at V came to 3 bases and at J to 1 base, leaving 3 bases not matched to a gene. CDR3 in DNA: TGTGCCAGTAGTATTACGGGGGGTTCCTACAATGAGCAGTTCTTC. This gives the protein CASSITGGSYNEQFF.

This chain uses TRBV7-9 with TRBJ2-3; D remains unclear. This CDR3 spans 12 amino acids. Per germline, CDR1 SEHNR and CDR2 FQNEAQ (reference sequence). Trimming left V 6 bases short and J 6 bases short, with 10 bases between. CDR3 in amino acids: CASRQTLDTQYF. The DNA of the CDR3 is TGTGCCAGCAGACAGACCCTGGATACGCAGTATTTT.

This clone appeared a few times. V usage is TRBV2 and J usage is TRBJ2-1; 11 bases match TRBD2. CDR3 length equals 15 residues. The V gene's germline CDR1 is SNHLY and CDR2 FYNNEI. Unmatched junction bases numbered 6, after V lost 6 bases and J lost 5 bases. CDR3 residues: CASRPGTSGNNEQFF. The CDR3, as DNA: TGTGCCAGCAGGCCCGGGACTAGCGGTAACAATGAGCAGTTCTTC.

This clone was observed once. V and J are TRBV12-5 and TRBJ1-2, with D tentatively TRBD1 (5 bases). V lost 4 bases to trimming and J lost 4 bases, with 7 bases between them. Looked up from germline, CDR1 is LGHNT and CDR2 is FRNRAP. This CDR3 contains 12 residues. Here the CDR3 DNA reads TGTGCTAGTGGTTCAGACAGCTATGGCTACACCTTC. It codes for CASGSDSYGYTF. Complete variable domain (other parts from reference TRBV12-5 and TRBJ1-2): DARVTQTPRHKVTEMGQEVTMRCQPILGHNTVFWYRQTMMQGLELLAYFRNRAPLDDSGMPKDRFSAEMPDATLATLKIQPSEPRDSAVYFCASGSDSYGYTFGSGTRLTVV.

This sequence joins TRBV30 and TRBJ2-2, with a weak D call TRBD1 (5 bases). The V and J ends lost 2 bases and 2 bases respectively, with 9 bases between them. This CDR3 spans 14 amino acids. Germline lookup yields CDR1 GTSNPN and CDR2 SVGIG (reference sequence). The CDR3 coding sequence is TGTGCCTGGAGTAAGACAGATAACACCGGGGAGCTGTTTTTT. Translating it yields CAWSKTDNTGELFF. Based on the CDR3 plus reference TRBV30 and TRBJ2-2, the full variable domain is SQTIHQWPATLVQPVGSPLSLECTVEGTSNPNLYWYRQAAGRGLQLLFYSVGIGQISSEVPQNLSASRPQDRQFILSSKKLLLSDSGFYLCAWSKTDNTGELFFGEGSRLTVL.

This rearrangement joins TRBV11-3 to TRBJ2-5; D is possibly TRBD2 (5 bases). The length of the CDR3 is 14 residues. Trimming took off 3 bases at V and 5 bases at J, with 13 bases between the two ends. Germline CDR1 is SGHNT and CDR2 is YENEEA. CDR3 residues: CASSFTGIVETQYF. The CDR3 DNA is TGTGCCAGCAGCTTTACGGGAATTGTTGAGACCCAGTACTTC.

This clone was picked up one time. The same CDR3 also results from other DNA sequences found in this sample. For the CDR3, the DNA is TGTGCCAGCAGTGAAACTAGCGGGAGCTACGAGCAGTACTTC. It encodes CASSETSGSYEQYF. The chain carries TRBV6-1 and TRBJ2-7, with 11 positions matching TRBD2. The CDR3 consists of 14 residues. Germline CDR1 MNHNS, CDR2 SASEGT. V dropped 2 bases and J dropped 3; count of bases not matched to a gene: 0.

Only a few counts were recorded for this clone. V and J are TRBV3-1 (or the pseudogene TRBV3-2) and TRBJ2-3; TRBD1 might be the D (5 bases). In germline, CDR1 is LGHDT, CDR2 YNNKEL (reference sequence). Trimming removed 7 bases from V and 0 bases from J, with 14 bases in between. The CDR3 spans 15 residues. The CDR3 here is CASKPQVSSTDTQYF. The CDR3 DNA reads TGTGCCAGCAAGCCACAGGTCTCTAGCACAGATACGCAGTATTTT.

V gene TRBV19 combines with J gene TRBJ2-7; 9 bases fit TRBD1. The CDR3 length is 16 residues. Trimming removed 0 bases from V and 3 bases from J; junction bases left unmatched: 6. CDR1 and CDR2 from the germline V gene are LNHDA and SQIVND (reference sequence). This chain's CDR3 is CASSIDPTGGRYEQYF. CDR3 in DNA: TGTGCCAGTAGTATAGATCCCACAGGGGGCCGCTACGAGCAGTACTTC.

The DNA of the CDR3 is TGTGCCAGCAGCCAAGCTGGACTAGGGAGCGACGAGCAGTACTTC. It translates to CASSQAGLGSDEQYF. The chain couples TRBV4-2 to TRBJ2-7; 7 nucleotides agree with TRBD2. With 1 base clipped from V and 5 bases from J, the junction kept 8 bases outside the gene matches. CDR1 and CDR2 from the germline V gene are LGHNA and YNFKEQ. This CDR3 is 15 amino acids long.

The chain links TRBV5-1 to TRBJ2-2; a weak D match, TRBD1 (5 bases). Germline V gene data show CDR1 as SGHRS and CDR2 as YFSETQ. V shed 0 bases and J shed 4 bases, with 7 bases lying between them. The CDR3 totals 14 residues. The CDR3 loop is CASSLAQGTGELFF. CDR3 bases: TGCGCCAGCAGCTTGGCCCAGGGCACCGGGGAGCTGTTTTTT. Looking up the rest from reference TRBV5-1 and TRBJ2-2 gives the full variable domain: KAGVTQTPRYLIKTRGQQVTLSCSPISGHRSVSWYQQTPGQGLQFLFEYFSETQRNKGNFPGRFSGRQFSNSRSEMNVSTLELGDSALYLCASSLAQGTGELFFGEGSRLTVL.

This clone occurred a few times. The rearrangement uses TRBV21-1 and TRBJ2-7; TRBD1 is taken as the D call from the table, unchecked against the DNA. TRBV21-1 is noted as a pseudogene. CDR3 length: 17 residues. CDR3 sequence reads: CAKTPPGPGQGNDEQYF. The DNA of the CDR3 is TGTGCCAAAACGCCGCCGGGGCCGGGACAGGGGAACGACGAGCAGTACTTC.

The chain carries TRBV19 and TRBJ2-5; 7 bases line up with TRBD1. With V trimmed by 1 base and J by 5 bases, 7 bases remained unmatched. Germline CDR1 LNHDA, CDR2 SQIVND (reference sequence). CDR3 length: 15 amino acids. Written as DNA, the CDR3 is TGTGCCAGTAGTATAGCTTACCGACAGGGTGAGACCCAGTACTTC. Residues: CASSIAYRQGETQYF.

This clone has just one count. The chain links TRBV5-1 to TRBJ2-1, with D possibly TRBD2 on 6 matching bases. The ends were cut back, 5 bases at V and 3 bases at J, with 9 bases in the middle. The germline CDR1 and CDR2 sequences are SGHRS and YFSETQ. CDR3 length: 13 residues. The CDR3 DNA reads TGCGCCAGCAGGGAGGGCCTCTACAATGAGCAGTTCTTC. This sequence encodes CASREGLYNEQFF.

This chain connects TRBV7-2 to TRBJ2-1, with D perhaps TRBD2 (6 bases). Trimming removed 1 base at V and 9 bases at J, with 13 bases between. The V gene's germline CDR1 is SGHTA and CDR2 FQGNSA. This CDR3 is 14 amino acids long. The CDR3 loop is CASSLESAGTEQFF. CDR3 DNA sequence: TGTGCCAGCAGCTTAGAGTCTGCGGGGACTGAGCAGTTCTTC.